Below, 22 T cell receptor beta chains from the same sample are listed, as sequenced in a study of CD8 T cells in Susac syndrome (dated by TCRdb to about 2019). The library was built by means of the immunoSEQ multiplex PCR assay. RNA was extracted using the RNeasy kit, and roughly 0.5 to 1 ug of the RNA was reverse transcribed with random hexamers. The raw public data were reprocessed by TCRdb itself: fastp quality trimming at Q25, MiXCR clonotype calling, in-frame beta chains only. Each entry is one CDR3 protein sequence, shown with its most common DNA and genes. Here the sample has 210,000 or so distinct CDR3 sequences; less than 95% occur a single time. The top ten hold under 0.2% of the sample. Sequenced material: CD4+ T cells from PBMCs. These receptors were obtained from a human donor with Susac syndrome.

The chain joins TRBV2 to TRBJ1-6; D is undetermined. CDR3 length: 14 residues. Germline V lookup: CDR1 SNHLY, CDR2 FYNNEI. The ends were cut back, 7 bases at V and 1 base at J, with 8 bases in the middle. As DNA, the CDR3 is TGTGCCAGCACCGGTGGGTCCTATAATTCACCCCTCCACTTT. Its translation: CASTGGSYNSPLHF.

This CDR3 is CSARDAGSSYNEQFF. CDR3 DNA: TGCAGTGCTAGAGATGCAGGGAGCTCCTACAATGAGCAGTTCTTC. The J gene is TRBJ2-1, the V gene TRBV20-1; TRBD1 or TRBD2 may be the D gene (5 bases each). Trimming shortened V by 0 bases and J by 0 bases, and 9 bases separated the two germline ends. The length of the CDR3 is 15 residues. CDR1 and CDR2 (germline): DFQATT, SNEGSKA (reference sequence).

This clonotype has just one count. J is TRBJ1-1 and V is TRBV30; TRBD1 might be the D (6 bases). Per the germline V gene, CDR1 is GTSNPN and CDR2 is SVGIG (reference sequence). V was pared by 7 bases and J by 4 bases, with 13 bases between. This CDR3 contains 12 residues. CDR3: CAYTGRITEAFF. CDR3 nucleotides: TGTGCCTATACAGGGAGGATCACTGAAGCTTTCTTT.

This chain's CDR3 is CSARRSQANYNSPLHF. CDR3 DNA: TGCAGTGCTCGCAGGTCCCAGGCGAACTATAATTCACCCCTCCACTTT. V is TRBV20-1 and J is TRBJ1-6; D unresolved. The CDR3 runs to 16 residues. V gave up 5 bases and J gave up 3 bases, with 17 bases separating them. Germline CDR1 and CDR2: DFQATT and SNEGSKA (reference sequence).

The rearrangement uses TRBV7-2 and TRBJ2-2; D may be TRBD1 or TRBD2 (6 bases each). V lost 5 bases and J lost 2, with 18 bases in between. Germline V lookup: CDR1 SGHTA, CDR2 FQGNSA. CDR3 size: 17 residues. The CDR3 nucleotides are TGTGCCAGCAGCCCCGCGGGACATCGGGGAAACACCGGGGAGCTGTTTTTT. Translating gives CASSPAGHRGNTGELFF.

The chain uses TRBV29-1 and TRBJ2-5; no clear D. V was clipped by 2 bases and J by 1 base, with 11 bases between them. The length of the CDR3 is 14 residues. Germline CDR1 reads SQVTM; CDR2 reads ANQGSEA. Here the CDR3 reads CSVEKFTSQETQYF. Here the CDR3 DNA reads TGCAGCGTTGAAAAGTTCACAAGCCAAGAGACCCAGTACTTC. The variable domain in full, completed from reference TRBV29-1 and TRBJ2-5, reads SAVISQKPSRDICQRGTSLTIQCQVDSQVTMMFWYRQQPGQSLTLIATANQGSEATYESGFVIDKFPISRPNLTFSTLTVSNMSPEDSSIYLCSVEKFTSQETQYFGPGTRLLVL.

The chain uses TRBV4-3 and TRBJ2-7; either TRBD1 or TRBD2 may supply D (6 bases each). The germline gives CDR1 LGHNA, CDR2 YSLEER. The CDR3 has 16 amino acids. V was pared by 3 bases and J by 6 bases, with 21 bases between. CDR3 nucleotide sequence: TGCGCCAGCAGCCAGAGAATAGGAGGGGGAGATTCCGAGCAGTACTTC. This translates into CASSQRIGGGDSEQYF.

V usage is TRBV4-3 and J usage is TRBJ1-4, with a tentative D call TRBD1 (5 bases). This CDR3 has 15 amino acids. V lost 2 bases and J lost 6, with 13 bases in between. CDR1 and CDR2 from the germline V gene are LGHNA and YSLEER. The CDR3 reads CASSQQGLDDEKLFF. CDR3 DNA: TGCGCCAGCAGCCAACAGGGCTTAGATGATGAAAAACTGTTTTTT.

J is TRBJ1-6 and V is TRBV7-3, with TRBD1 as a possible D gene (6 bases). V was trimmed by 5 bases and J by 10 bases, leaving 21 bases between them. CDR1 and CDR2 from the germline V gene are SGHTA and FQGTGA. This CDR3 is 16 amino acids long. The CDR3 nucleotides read TGTGCCAGCAGCCCCAGTGGGACAACCCAACACTCACCCCTCCACTTT. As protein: CASSPSGTTQHSPLHF.

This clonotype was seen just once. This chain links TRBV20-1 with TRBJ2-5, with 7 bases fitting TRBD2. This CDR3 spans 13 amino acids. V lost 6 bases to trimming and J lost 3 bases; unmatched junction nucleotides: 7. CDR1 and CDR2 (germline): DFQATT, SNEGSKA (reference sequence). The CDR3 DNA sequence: TGCAGTGCCGGGGGAGGGCGGGAAGAGACCCAGTACTTC. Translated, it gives CSAGGGREETQYF.

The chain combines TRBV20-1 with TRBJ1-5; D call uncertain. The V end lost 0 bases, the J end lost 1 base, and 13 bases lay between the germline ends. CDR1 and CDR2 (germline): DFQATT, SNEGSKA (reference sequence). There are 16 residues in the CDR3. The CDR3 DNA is TGCAGTGCTAGAGATCCTCTCGGCGCGAGCAATCAGCCCCAGCATTTT. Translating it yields CSARDPLGASNQPQHF.

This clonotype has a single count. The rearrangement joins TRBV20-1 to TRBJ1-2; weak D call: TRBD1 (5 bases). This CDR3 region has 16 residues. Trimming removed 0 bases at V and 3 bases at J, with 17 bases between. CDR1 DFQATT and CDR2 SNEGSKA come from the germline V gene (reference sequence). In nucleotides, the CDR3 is TGCAGTGCTAGAGATCTACGGGGACCGTTTGACTATGGCTACACCTTC. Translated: CSARDLRGPFDYGYTF.

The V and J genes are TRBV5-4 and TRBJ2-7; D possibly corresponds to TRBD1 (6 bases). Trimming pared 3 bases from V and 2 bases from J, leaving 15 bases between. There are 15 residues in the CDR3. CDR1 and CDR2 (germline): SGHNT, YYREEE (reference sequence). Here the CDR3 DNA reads TGTGCCAGCAGCTCACAGGGTAAGCAGGCCTACGAGCAGTACTTC. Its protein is CASSSQGKQAYEQYF.

The CDR3 sequence is CAWSLGGTGANVLTF. The CDR3 DNA reads as TGTGCCTGGAGTCTCGGGGGAACTGGGGCCAACGTCCTGACTTTC. The chain links TRBV30 to TRBJ2-6; the D gene is possibly TRBD2 (6 bases). Germline V gene sequence: CDR1 GTSNPN, CDR2 SVGIG (reference sequence). CDR3 length: 15 amino acids. Trimming cost V 2 bases and J 2 bases, with 10 bases left between them.

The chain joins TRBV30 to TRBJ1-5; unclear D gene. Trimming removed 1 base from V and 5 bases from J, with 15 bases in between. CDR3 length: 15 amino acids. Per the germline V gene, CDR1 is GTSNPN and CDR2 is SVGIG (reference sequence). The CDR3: CAWSDFRVGDQPQHF. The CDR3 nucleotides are TGTGCCTGGAGTGATTTTAGGGTTGGCGATCAGCCCCAGCATTTT. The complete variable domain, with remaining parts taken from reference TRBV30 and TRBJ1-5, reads SQTIHQWPATLVQPVGSPLSLECTVEGTSNPNLYWYRQAAGRGLQLLFYSVGIGQISSEVPQNLSASRPQDRQFILSSKKLLLSDSGFYLCAWSDFRVGDQPQHFGDGTRLSIL.

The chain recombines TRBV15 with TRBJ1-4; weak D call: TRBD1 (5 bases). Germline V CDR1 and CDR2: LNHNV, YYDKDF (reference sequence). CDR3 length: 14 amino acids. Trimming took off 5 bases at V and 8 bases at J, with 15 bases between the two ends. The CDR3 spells CATSPPGGTEKLFF. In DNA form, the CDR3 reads TGTGCCACCAGCCCCCCGGGCGGGACGGAAAAACTGTTTTTT.

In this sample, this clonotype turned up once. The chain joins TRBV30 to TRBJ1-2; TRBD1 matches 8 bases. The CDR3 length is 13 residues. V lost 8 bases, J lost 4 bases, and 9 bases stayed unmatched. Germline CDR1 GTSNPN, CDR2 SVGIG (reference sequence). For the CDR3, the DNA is TGTGCCCTCCTTCAGGGGGCGGGCTATGGCTACACCTTC. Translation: CALLQGAGYGYTF. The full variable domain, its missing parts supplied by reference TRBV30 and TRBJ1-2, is SQTIHQWPATLVQPVGSPLSLECTVEGTSNPNLYWYRQAAGRGLQLLFYSVGIGQISSEVPQNLSASRPQDRQFILSSKKLLLSDSGFYLCALLQGAGYGYTFGSGTRLTVV.

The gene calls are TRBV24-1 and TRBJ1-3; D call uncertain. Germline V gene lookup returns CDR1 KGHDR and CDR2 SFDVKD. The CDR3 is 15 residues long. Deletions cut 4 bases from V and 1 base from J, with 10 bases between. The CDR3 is CATSDPGGSGNTIYF. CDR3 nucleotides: TGTGCCACCAGTGACCCAGGTGGATCTGGAAACACCATATATTTT.

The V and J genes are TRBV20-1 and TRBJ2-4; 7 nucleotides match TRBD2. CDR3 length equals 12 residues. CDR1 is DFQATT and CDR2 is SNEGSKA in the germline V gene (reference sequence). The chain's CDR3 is CSRGGLKNIQYF. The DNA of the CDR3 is TGCAGCCGTGGGGGACTAAAAAACATTCAGTACTTC.

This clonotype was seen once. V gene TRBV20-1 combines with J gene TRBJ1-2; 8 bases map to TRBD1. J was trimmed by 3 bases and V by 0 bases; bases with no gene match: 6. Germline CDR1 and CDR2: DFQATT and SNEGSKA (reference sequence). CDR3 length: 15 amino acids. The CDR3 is CSARDPGGQDYGYTF. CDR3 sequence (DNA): TGCAGTGCTAGAGATCCCGGGGGACAGGACTATGGCTACACCTTC.

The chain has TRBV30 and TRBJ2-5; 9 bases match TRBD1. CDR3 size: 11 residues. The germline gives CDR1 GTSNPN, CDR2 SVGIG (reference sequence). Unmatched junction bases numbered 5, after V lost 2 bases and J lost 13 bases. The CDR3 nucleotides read TGTGCCTGGAGTCCGGGACAGGGTTGGTACTTC. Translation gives CAWSPGQGWYF. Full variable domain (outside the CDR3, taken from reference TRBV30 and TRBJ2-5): SQTIHQWPATLVQPVGSPLSLECTVEGTSNPNLYWYRQAAGRGLQLLFYSVGIGQISSEVPQNLSASRPQDRQFILSSKKLLLSDSGFYLCAWSPGQGWYFGPGTRLLVL.

The CDR3 region is CASSGPGELFF. Here the CDR3 DNA reads TGTGCCAGCAGCGGACCCGGGGAGCTGTTTTTT. The chain recombines TRBV9 with TRBJ2-2; D not resolved. Deletions cut 3 bases from V and 6 bases from J, with 3 bases between. This CDR3 region has 11 residues. The germline CDR1 and CDR2 sequences are SGDLS and YYNGEE.